This is a list of T cell receptor beta chains from one sample in a study of technical replicates of blood from a few donors. The table came from immunoSEQ multiplex PCR; TCRdb's copy has only in-frame clones and leaves some out. The sample lists 70,000 or so clones, 95% to 99% occurring once. The sample consisted of T cells isolated from PBMCs. The receptors were gathered from a human donor in good health. Each CDR3 is given with its conserved first and last residue. The D gene is left open where the match is weak. A clone size is listed for some rows: how often the clone was seen (once, few, many), or a class if it is expanded.

j_call	v_call	d_call	clone_size	cdr3_aa	cdr3_nt
TRBJ2-7	TRBV5-1	TRBD2	-	CASSLELAGYEQYF	TGCGCCAGCAGCTTGGAACTAGCGGGCTACGAGCAGTACTTC
TRBJ2-7	TRBV6-5	TRBD2	-	CASSPGTSGSYEQYF	TGTGCCAGCAGTCCCGGGACTAGCGGTTCCTACGAGCAGTACTTC
TRBJ1-5	TRBV5-3	-	-	CARSYPGKSNQPQHF	TGTGCCAGAAGCTACCCAGGAAAGAGCAATCAGCCCCAGCATTTT
TRBJ1-2	TRBV19	-	-	CASSIQGGGYTF	TGTGCCAGTAGTATTCAGGGTGGTGGCTACACCTTC
TRBJ1-3	TRBV19	-	-	CAGHGIYF	TGTGCCGGACACGGCATATATTTT
TRBJ2-4	TRBV12-2	-	-	CASRLAQGTGCPIQYF	TGTGCAAGTCGCTTAGCGCAGGGGACAGGGTGTCCCATTCAGTACTTC
TRBJ1-1	TRBV28	TRBD1	once	CASSSQGTGLAFF	TGTGCCAGCAGCTCACAGGGGACAGGGCTCGCTTTCTTT
TRBJ1-4	TRBV28	-	-	CASSLAWEGNEKLFF	TGTGCCAGCAGTTTAGCGTGGGAGGGGAATGAAAAACTGTTTTTT
TRBJ1-1	TRBV7-8	-	-	CASSLGGHPLNAEAFF	TGTGCCAGCAGCTTAGGGGGACATCCACTCAACGCTGAAGCTTTCTTT
TRBJ1-2	TRBV5-6	-	-	CASTLRGIRNYGYTF	TGTGCCAGCACCCTAAGGGGGATTCGGAACTATGGCTACACCTTC
TRBJ2-6	TRBV30	-	-	CAWNRVGASGANVLTF	TGTGCCTGGAATAGGGTGGGGGCTTCTGGGGCCAACGTCCTGACTTTC
TRBJ1-4	TRBV11-3	-	-	CASSLEGGRDEKLFF	TGTGCCAGCAGCTTAGAGGGGGGACGGGATGAAAAACTGTTTTTT
TRBJ2-1	TRBV19	TRBD2	-	CASSILGLGSDNEQFF	TGTGCCAGTAGTATTCTGGGACTAGGATCTGACAATGAGCAGTTCTTC
TRBJ1-2	TRBV29-1	-	-	CSVQGNYGYTF	TGCAGCGTTCAGGGGAACTATGGCTACACCTTC
TRBJ2-7	TRBV6-5	-	-	CASSYSANGRTYEQYF	TGTGCCAGCAGTTACTCCGCAAACGGGAGAACCTACGAGCAGTACTTC
TRBJ1-5	TRBV28	-	once	CASSSHKTASNQPQHF	TGTGCCAGCAGTTCCCATAAGACAGCAAGCAATCAGCCCCAGCATTTT
TRBJ2-4	TRBV4-3	TRBD1	-	CASSQDRQGWGQNIQYF	TGCGCCAGCAGCCAGGATAGACAGGGTTGGGGGCAAAACATTCAGTACTTC
TRBJ2-7	TRBV18	TRBD1	-	CASSPGTASYEQYF	TGTGCCAGCTCACCAGGGACAGCCTCCTACGAGCAGTACTTC
TRBJ2-7	TRBV30	-	-	CAWSVGAGPYEQYF	TGTGCCTGGAGTGTAGGAGCAGGGCCCTACGAGCAGTACTTC
TRBJ2-7	TRBV27	TRBD2	-	CASTPGWNLLAGDPYEQYF	TGTGCCAGCACCCCTGGCTGGAATCTACTAGCGGGAGACCCCTACGAGCAGTACTTC
TRBJ2-1	TRBV29-1	-	-	CSVVDWSQVF	TGCAGCGTAGTGGACTGGTCTCAGGTCTTC
TRBJ2-1	TRBV6-5	TRBD2	-	CASRSSGAYYNEQFF	TGTGCCAGCAGAAGTAGCGGGGCATACTACAATGAGCAGTTCTTC
TRBJ2-2	TRBV19	-	once	CASSMVGRAGELFF	TGTGCCAGTAGTATGGTAGGCAGGGCGGGGGAGCTGTTTTTT
TRBJ2-7	TRBV4-3	TRBD1	-	CASSYLRGTGLYEQYF	TGCGCCAGCAGCTATCTTCGCGGGACAGGGCTCTACGAGCAGTACTTC
TRBJ1-5	TRBV6-1	TRBD1	-	CASSEAQGAYQPQHF	TGTGCCAGCAGTGAAGCACAGGGGGCCTATCAGCCCCAGCATTTT
TRBJ2-1	TRBV19	TRBD2	-	CASSINYGLAGVDEQFF	TGTGCCAGTAGTATCAATTACGGACTAGCGGGAGTCGATGAGCAGTTCTTC
TRBJ1-4	TRBV5-8	-	once	CASSSQPTEIDEKLFF	TGTGCCAGCAGCTCCCAGCCGACAGAGATAGATGAAAAACTGTTTTTT
TRBJ1-5	TRBV19	TRBD1	once	CASSRGQGVNQPQHF	TGTGCCAGTAGCAGGGGGCAGGGTGTCAATCAGCCCCAGCATTTT
TRBJ2-3	TRBV14	-	once	CASSVLGGPYTQYF	TGTGCCAGCAGCGTCCTGGGGGGACCGTATACGCAGTATTTT
TRBJ2-2	TRBV14	TRBD2	-	CASSQVAGADTGELFF	TGTGCCAGCAGCCAAGTGGCGGGAGCAGACACCGGGGAGCTGTTTTTT
TRBJ2-3	TRBV11-3	TRBD2	-	CASSSPSGNTDTQYF	TGTGCCAGCAGTTCCCCTAGCGGGAACACAGATACGCAGTATTTT
TRBJ1-5	TRBV19	-	-	CASSIPVRYQPQHF	TGTGCCAGTAGTATACCCGTGCGCTATCAGCCCCAGCATTTT
TRBJ2-1	TRBV28	TRBD1	-	CASSSRDREEGEQFF	TGTGCCAGCAGTTCGCGGGACAGGGAAGAAGGTGAGCAGTTCTTC
TRBJ2-7	TRBV4-3	-	-	CASSQDRAGRGGFGYEQYF	TGCGCCAGCAGCCAAGATAGGGCAGGTAGAGGGGGTTTCGGTTACGAGCAGTACTTC
TRBJ2-1	TRBV7-3	TRBD2	-	CASSLLGTSNEQFF	TGTGCCAGCAGCTTACTCGGGACTAGCAATGAGCAGTTCTTC
TRBJ2-7	TRBV10-2	-	-	CASFGDEQYF	TGCGCCAGCTTCGGGGACGAGCAGTACTTC
TRBJ2-7	TRBV25-1	-	-	CASSDTGRVRGEQYF	TGTGCCAGCAGTGATACTGGCAGGGTAAGGGGAGAGCAGTACTTC
TRBJ1-1	TRBV6-5	TRBD1	once	CASRPQPTGGTEAFF	TGTGCCAGCAGACCCCAACCGACAGGGGGGACTGAAGCTTTCTTT
TRBJ2-1	TRBV28	-	-	CASKSLESRSYNEQFF	TGTGCCAGCAAAAGTCTCGAATCCCGGTCTTACAATGAGCAGTTCTTC
TRBJ2-5	TRBV5-1	-	-	CASSLTGGDETQYF	TGCGCCAGCAGCTTGACGGGCGGGGACGAGACCCAGTACTTC
TRBJ2-3	TRBV5-1	-	-	CASSLNRDTDTQYF	TGCGCCAGCAGCTTGAACCGGGATACAGATACGCAGTATTTT
TRBJ1-1	TRBV11-3	TRBD1	-	CASSQTGGEAFF	TGTGCCAGCAGCCAGACAGGGGGTGAAGCTTTCTTT
TRBJ2-1	TRBV11-2	-	-	CASSLGGGLYNEQFF	TGTGCCAGCAGCTTAGGTGGCGGGTTATACAATGAGCAGTTCTTC
TRBJ1-5	TRBV19	TRBD1	once	CASRLQGASNQPQHF	TGTGCCAGTAGGCTACAGGGGGCAAGCAATCAGCCCCAGCATTTT
TRBJ1-1	TRBV27	-	-	CASSPLNTEAFF	TGTGCCAGCAGTCCACTAAACACTGAAGCTTTCTTT
TRBJ1-4	TRBV15	-	-	CATSKRTDNEKLFF	TGTGCCACCAGCAAGCGGACAGATAATGAAAAACTGTTTTTT